A selection of T cell receptor beta chains follows, all from one sample in a study of blood T cell repertoires in COVID-19. Repertoires were generated with immunoSEQ multiplex PCR, while TCRdb's copy carries only in-frame clones and drops some. The data hold just over 95,000 clones, with 82% observed a single time. The sequenced material came from peripheral blood. These TCRs come from a man at least 80 years old with acute or convalescent COVID-19. CDR3s include the opening cysteine and the closing phenylalanine or tryptophan. A D gene is named only where the DNA matches it firmly. Not every row has a clone size; where given, it reads once, few, many or a size class.

D gene	clone size	V gene	J gene	CDR3 DNA	CDR3 protein
NA	NA	TRBV10-1	TRBJ2-1	TGCGCCAGCAGTGGGGGTGGGGGGGCCGTTATCAATGAGCAGTTCTTC	CASSGGGGAVINEQFF
NA	NA	TRBV30	TRBJ1-2	TGTGCCTGGAGTGCTTCGGACAGACCAAACTATGGCTACACCTTC	CAWSASDRPNYGYTF
NA	NA	TRBV27	TRBJ2-7	TGTGCCAGCAGGGTGGCAGGCGCCTACGAGCAGTACTTC	CASRVAGAYEQYF
NA	NA	TRBV19	TRBJ2-3	TGTGCCAGTAGTAGAGCGACTACAGATACGCAGTATTTT	CASSRATTDTQYF
TRBD1	NA	TRBV28	TRBJ1-1	TGTGCCAGCAGTTTCCCACAGGGGTACGAAGCTTTCTTT	CASSFPQGYEAFF
NA	NA	TRBV11-2	TRBJ2-2	TGTGCCAGCAGCCGACCCACTAGATCCACCGGGGAGCTGTTTTTT	CASSRPTRSTGELFF
NA	NA	TRBV11-2	TRBJ2-7	TGTGCCAGCAGCTTAAGGCAGCGCAGCGAGCAGTACTTC	CASSLRQRSEQYF
TRBD2	NA	TRBV9	TRBJ2-7	TGTGCCAGCAGCCCCCGACTTGGCGGGAGCTACGAGCAGTACTTC	CASSPRLGGSYEQYF
NA	NA	TRBV18	TRBJ2-5	TGTGCCAGTAGACTCGGCGGGACAGCTGGGGAAAGGGAGACCCAGTACTTC	CASRLGGTAGERETQYF
NA	NA	TRBV28	TRBJ2-1	TGTGCCAGCAGTCCCACGACAGGAGAGAGCTACAATGAGCAGTTCTTC	CASSPTTGESYNEQFF
NA	NA	TRBV6-1	TRBJ2-2	TGTGCCAGCAGACTCGACAGGCTGAACACCGGGGAGCTGTTTTTT	CASRLDRLNTGELFF
NA	NA	TRBV15	TRBJ1-6	TGTGCCACCTCACCGACAGAATTTAATTCACCCCTCCACTTT	CATSPTEFNSPLHF
TRBD1	once	TRBV5-1	TRBJ1-1	TGCGCCAGCAGCTTGAGAGGGGGCGAAGTGAACACTGAAGCTTTCTTT	CASSLRGGEVNTEAFF
TRBD1	NA	TRBV28	TRBJ1-6	TGTGCCAGCAGTTACCGGACAGGGGTCTCACCCCTCCACTTT	CASSYRTGVSPLHF
TRBD1	NA	TRBV5-5	TRBJ1-4	TGTGCCAGCAGCTTGGCTCCGGGACAGCCGAATGAAAAACTGTTTTTT	CASSLAPGQPNEKLFF
NA	NA	TRBV4-1	TRBJ1-5	TGCGCCAGCAGCCAACAAGGGGCCGGTAGCAATCAGCCCCAGCATTTT	CASSQQGAGSNQPQHF
TRBD1	few	TRBV7-2	TRBJ1-1	TGTGCCAGCAGCACGAGACAGGGGATGAACACTGAAGCTTTCTTT	CASSTRQGMNTEAFF
TRBD1	NA	TRBV5-6	TRBJ1-5	TGTGCCAGCAGCCCCGGGACAGGGAATCAGCCCCAGCATTTT	CASSPGTGNQPQHF
TRBD1	NA	TRBV19	TRBJ1-4	TGTGCCAGTGGCCCCGGACAGGGTCTGAATGAAAAACTGTTTTTT	CASGPGQGLNEKLFF
NA	NA	TRBV7-2	TRBJ1-5	TGTGCCAGCAGCCCACAGGGTTTCAATCAGCCCCAGCATTTT	CASSPQGFNQPQHF
NA	NA	TRBV21-1	TRBJ2-4	TGTGCCAGCCTATACAACACGGACAGAACAGTAGAGATAGCCAAAAACATTCAGTACTTC	CASLYNTDRTVEIAKNIQYF
TRBD2	NA	TRBV9	TRBJ2-7	TGTGCCAGCAGCGTAGACGGTCTAGCGGGAGTATACGAGCAGTACTTC	CASSVDGLAGVYEQYF
NA	NA	TRBV28	TRBJ1-1	TGTGCCAGCAGTCTCTCGACAGGACCGAACACTGAAGCTTTCTTT	CASSLSTGPNTEAFF
TRBD2	NA	TRBV27	TRBJ2-1	TGTGCCAGCAGTTACTCCGGGACTACCAATGAGCAGTTCTTC	CASSYSGTTNEQFF
NA	NA	TRBV3-1/TRBV3-2	TRBJ2-7	TGTGCCAGCAGCCTAAACCGGGTCTCCTACGAGCAGTACTTC	CASSLNRVSYEQYF
TRBD1	NA	TRBV24-1	TRBJ2-3	TGTGCCACCAGTGATTTGAGGACAGGGGGCAAGAATACGCAGTATTTT	CATSDLRTGGKNTQYF
NA	NA	TRBV28	TRBJ2-3	TGTGCCAGCTTCGGCGGCAGCACAGATACGCAGTATTTT	CASFGGSTDTQYF
TRBD1	NA	TRBV6-2/TRBV6-3	TRBJ2-2	TGTGCCAGCAGCTCCGACAGGGCTCCGAGCGGGGAGCTGTTTTTT	CASSSDRAPSGELFF
NA	NA	TRBV30	TRBJ2-1	TGTGCCTGGAACAGGGGAGGTTGGGGGAATGAGCAGTTCTTC	CAWNRGGWGNEQFF
NA	NA	TRBV19	TRBJ1-5	TGTGCCAGTAGTGCCACCTCAGGGGTGGGCGCTCAGCCCCAGCATTTT	CASSATSGVGAQPQHF
TRBD2	NA	TRBV3-1/TRBV3-2	TRBJ2-7	TGTGCCAGCAGCCTAGCGGGGGGGGGCTACGAGCAGTACTTC	CASSLAGGGYEQYF
NA	few	TRBV19	TRBJ1-3	TGTGCCAGTAGTATAGATGGACCTGGGAGCTCTGGAAACACCATATATTTT	CASSIDGPGSSGNTIYF
NA	NA	TRBV28	TRBJ1-3	TGTGCCAGCAGGTCCGCTGGAAACACCATATATTTT	CASRSAGNTIYF
NA	NA	TRBV9	TRBJ2-7	TGTGCCAGCAGCGGGACTACCTACGAGCAGTACTTC	CASSGTTYEQYF
TRBD2	few	TRBV5-5	TRBJ2-1	TGTGCCAGCAGCTTGGCCGCGGGACTAGCGGGAGACCGAACAATGAGCTATTTCTTC	CASSLAAGLAGDRTMSYFF
NA	NA	TRBV6-5	TRBJ1-1	TGTGCCAGCAGAACCTTCGGAGGGTCCACTGAAGCTTTCTTT	CASRTFGGSTEAFF
TRBD1	NA	TRBV7-9	TRBJ1-1	TGTGCCAGCAGCCGTGACAGGGCAAGAGCTTTCTTT	CASSRDRARAFF